The 10 T cell receptor beta chains below all came from one sample that was sequenced in a study of cytomegalovirus exposure and HLA in healthy donors. Some clones are missing from TCRdb's copy, which holds only in-frame ones; the method was immunoSEQ multiplex PCR. The table lists approximately 120,000 clones, 80% to 90% of them singletons. What was sequenced was PBMCs. The receptors here all came from a woman in her late teens or twenties in good health and CMV-seronegative.

The chain has TRBV28 and TRBJ1-2; 9 bases match TRBD1. The CDR3 extends over 16 amino acids. Germline V CDR1 and CDR2: MDHEN, SYDVKM. Trimming took 4 bases from V and 0 from J; bases not matched to a gene: 6. The CDR3 reads CASSSTGGTTNYGYTF. The CDR3 coding sequence is TGTGCCAGCAGTTCGACAGGGGGAACTACTAACTATGGCTACACCTTC.

This clone was seen once. DNA for the CDR3: TGCAGCGTTGCCACGAGTTACGGCTACACCTTC. Amino acids: CSVATSYGYTF. The chain carries TRBV29-1 and TRBJ1-2, with unresolved D. CDR1 and CDR2 from the germline V gene are SQVTM and ANQGSEA. The CDR3 is 11 residues long. V lost 4 bases and J 8 bases, leaving 11 bases between the germline ends.

V is TRBV28 and J is TRBJ1-2; D remains ambiguous. Trimming pared 3 bases from V and 5 bases from J, leaving 13 bases between. This CDR3 has 14 residues. Germline V gene data show CDR1 as MDHEN and CDR2 as SYDVKM. Written as DNA, the CDR3 is TGTGCCAGCAGTTTTTATCTGGGCAATTATGGCTACACCTTC. It codes for CASSFYLGNYGYTF.

V is TRBV7-7 and J is TRBJ2-2, with D perhaps matching TRBD1 (6 bases). Trimming took 1 base from V and 7 from J, leaving 13 bases between them. Germline CDR1 is SSHAT and CDR2 is FNYEAQ (reference sequence). The CDR3 spans 15 residues. The CDR3 DNA reads as TGTGCCAGCAGCTTAGTAGCAGGGGTTGTCGGGGAGCTGTTTTTT. Its protein is CASSLVAGVVGELFF.

The chain couples TRBV7-9 to TRBJ1-6; D is undetermined. The V and J ends lost 7 bases and 8 bases respectively, with 9 bases between them. The CDR3 has 12 residues. Germline V gene data show CDR1 as SEHNR and CDR2 as FQNEAQ (reference sequence). The CDR3 coding sequence is TGTGCCAGCAACCGGGGAGATTCACCCCTCCACTTT. This sequence encodes CASNRGDSPLHF.

The J gene is TRBJ1-5, the V gene TRBV6-1; the D gene is possibly TRBD1 (5 bases). In germline, CDR1 is MNHNS, CDR2 SASEGT. The CDR3 has 15 amino acids. V was cut by 1 base and J by 2 bases, with 9 bases left in between. CDR3 protein: CASSEGQIGNQPQHF. In nucleotides, the CDR3 is TGTGCCAGCAGTGAAGGACAGATAGGCAATCAGCCCCAGCATTTT.

This clone was seen a single time. The chain recombines TRBV20-1 with TRBJ1-2; 8 bases match TRBD1. The CDR3 consists of 9 residues. CDR1 is DFQATT, CDR2 SNEGSKA, per germline (reference sequence). Here the CDR3 DNA reads TGCAGGGGACAGGATGGCTACACCTTC. This codes for CRGQDGYTF.

This chain links TRBV9 with TRBJ2-1; TRBD2 matches 9 bases. Losses at the gene ends were 1 base for V and 6 bases for J; bases not matched to a gene: 5. The CDR3 spans 15 residues. In germline, CDR1 is SGDLS, CDR2 YYNGEE. Written as DNA, the CDR3 is TGTGCCAGCAGCGTAAGGCTAGCGGGGATCAATGAGCAGTTCTTC. Its translation: CASSVRLAGINEQFF.

The CDR3 DNA is TGCGCCAGCAGTGAGACGAGGCTGAAGGGACAGGGGAAGTATGGCTACACCTTC. Its translation: CASSETRLKGQGKYGYTF. This chain uses TRBV10-1 with TRBJ1-2; 10 bases line up with TRBD1. Germline lookup yields CDR1 WNHNN and CDR2 SYGVQD (reference sequence). The CDR3 runs to 18 residues. V lost 2 bases and J lost 5; bases outside the gene matches: 14.

The chain combines TRBV15 with TRBJ1-1, with TRBD1 identical over 8 bases. The CDR3 is 14 residues long. V shed 4 bases and J 1 base; nucleotides not matched to a gene: 2. The germline gives CDR1 LNHNV, CDR2 YYDKDF (reference sequence). CDR3 in amino acids: CATSTDRGNTEAFF. The CDR3 region has the DNA TGTGCCACCAGCACAGACAGGGGGAACACTGAAGCTTTCTTT.